This T cell receptor beta chain was captured in a study of siplizumab effects on memory and regulatory T cells. Study-level results: The study found naive T cells seemingly more diverse than memory cells and seemingly major alloresponse contributors. Left unconfirmed was the suppressive function of proliferating Tregs from siplizumab cultures.

Assay used: immunoSEQ multiplex PCR; TCRdb lists only in-frame clones, some missing. The sample has 9,200 or so clones, approximately 74% seen once. About this clone itself: The antigen remains undetermined.

The specimen was effector memory CD8+ T cells sorted from blood. Subset here: unstimulated CD8+ effector memory T cells. This receptor was obtained from a human donor in good health.

The CDR3 spells CASSEGPSADTQYF. For the CDR3, the DNA is TGTGCCAGCAGTGAGGGCCCTAGCGCCGATACGCAGTATTTT. The rearrangement joins TRBV6-1 to TRBJ2-3; a possible D gene is TRBD2 (6 bases). The V end lost 3 bases, the J end lost 6 bases, and 13 bases lay between the germline ends. The CDR3 runs to 14 residues. Per germline, CDR1 MNHNS and CDR2 SASEGT.